Shown below are 21 T cell receptor beta chains from a single sample sequenced in a study of CD8 T cells in Susac syndrome. RNA in amounts of about 0.45 to 1 ug was reverse transcribed with random hexamers. TCRdb re-called the immunoSEQ multiplex PCR reads through MiXCR, storing one row per CDR3 protein. The sample records some 110,000 distinct CDR3 sequences, approximately 93% being singletons. Sequenced: CD4+ T cells from PBMCs. The source is a human donor with multiple sclerosis.

The sample holds a few counts of this clonotype. The V gene is TRBV30, the J gene TRBJ1-5; no clear D. Germline lookup yields CDR1 GTSNPN and CDR2 SVGIG (reference sequence). Trimming removed 1 base from V and 5 bases from J, with 9 bases in between. This CDR3 has 13 amino acids. In DNA form, the CDR3 reads TGTGCCTGGAGTGCGATTCGAGATCAGCCCCAGCATTTT. Protein sequence: CAWSAIRDQPQHF. Complete variable domain (other parts from reference TRBV30 and TRBJ1-5): SQTIHQWPATLVQPVGSPLSLECTVEGTSNPNLYWYRQAAGRGLQLLFYSVGIGQISSEVPQNLSASRPQDRQFILSSKKLLLSDSGFYLCAWSAIRDQPQHFGDGTRLSIL.

J is TRBJ2-5 and V is TRBV7-2; 9 nucleotides align to TRBD1. Trimming removed 5 bases from V and 1 base from J; junction bases left unmatched: 5. The CDR3 length is 15 residues. Germline V gives CDR1 SGHTA, CDR2 FQGNSA. In DNA, the CDR3 is TGTGCCAGCAGCGCGATGGGACAGGGCCAAGAGACCCAGTACTTC. Amino acids: CASSAMGQGQETQYF.

Only one count was recorded for this clonotype. Here the CDR3 reads CASSVEGFSSYNEQFF. Written as DNA, the CDR3 is TGTGCCAGCAGCGTCGAGGGGTTTAGCTCCTACAATGAGCAGTTCTTC. V gene TRBV9 combines with J gene TRBJ2-1; the D gene could be TRBD1 or TRBD2 (5 bases each). The length of the CDR3 is 16 residues. V lost 2 bases, J lost 0 bases, and 12 bases lay in between. Germline V lookup: CDR1 SGDLS, CDR2 YYNGEE.

V is TRBV29-1 and J is TRBJ1-5; a weak D match, TRBD1 (5 bases). The germline V gene has CDR1 SQVTM and CDR2 ANQGSEA. The CDR3 length is 13 residues. With 7 bases removed from V and 3 bases from J, the gap between germline ends came to 13 bases. The CDR3 DNA reads TGCAGCGCTGTGGGGCAGAACAATCAGCCCCAGCATTTT. The encoded protein is CSAVGQNNQPQHF. The full variable domain, in which reference TRBV29-1 and TRBJ1-5 provide the parts outside the CDR3, is SAVISQKPSRDICQRGTSLTIQCQVDSQVTMMFWYRQQPGQSLTLIATANQGSEATYESGFVIDKFPISRPNLTFSTLTVSNMSPEDSSIYLCSAVGQNNQPQHFGDGTRLSIL.

J is TRBJ1-2 and V is TRBV29-1; 7 nucleotides align to TRBD1. Germline V gene sequence: CDR1 SQVTM, CDR2 ANQGSEA. The CDR3 totals 13 residues. J lost 4 bases, V lost 6 bases, and 8 bases had no gene match. The CDR3 protein is CSVLRGGSYGYTF. DNA of the CDR3: TGCAGCGTCCTCAGGGGGGGAAGCTATGGCTACACCTTC.

The chain links TRBV19 to TRBJ2-3; the match to TRBD1 covers 11 bases. Trimming removed 4 bases from V and 4 bases from J; junction bases left unmatched: 10. Germline CDR1 LNHDA, CDR2 SQIVND (reference sequence). This CDR3 has 17 amino acids. The CDR3: CASSSRGTGGASDTQYF. In nucleotides, the CDR3 is TGTGCCAGTAGTAGCCGAGGGACAGGGGGAGCGTCAGATACGCAGTATTTT. The full variable domain, its missing parts supplied by reference TRBV19 and TRBJ2-3, is DGGITQSPKYLFRKEGQNVTLSCEQNLNHDAMYWYRQDPGQGLRLIYYSQIVNDFQKGDIAEGYSVSREKKESFPLTVTSAQKNPTAFYLCASSSRGTGGASDTQYFGPGTRLTVL.

The rearrangement uses TRBV30 and TRBJ2-7, with 8 nucleotides matching TRBD1. The V segment lost 6 bases and the J segment 1 base; nucleotides outside the gene matches: 20. CDR3 size: 18 residues. Germline CDR1 is GTSNPN and CDR2 is SVGIG (reference sequence). CDR3 sequence (DNA): TGTGCCTGTTCGCTAGGTCGGTACAGGGGGGCTAGGTCCTACGAGCAGTACTTC. This translates into CACSLGRYRGARSYEQYF.

The genes are TRBV3-1 and TRBJ2-1, with no clear D. The CDR3 is 13 residues long. Looked up from germline, CDR1 is LGHDT and CDR2 is YNNKEL (reference sequence). Trimming removed 0 bases at V and 10 bases at J, with 10 bases between. This CDR3 reads CASSQEMDGEQFF. DNA for the CDR3: TGTGCCAGCAGCCAAGAAATGGATGGAGAGCAGTTCTTC.

The chain recombines TRBV7-2 with TRBJ1-1; D is unresolved. This CDR3 has 15 residues. V lost 1 base and J 2 bases, leaving 11 bases between the germline ends. Germline CDR1 SGHTA, CDR2 FQGNSA. The CDR3 loop reads CASSLEWTVNTEAFF. The CDR3 DNA follows: TGTGCCAGCAGCTTAGAGTGGACGGTAAACACTGAAGCTTTCTTT.

The chain is built from TRBV3-1 and TRBJ1-5; no firm D call. V was clipped by 1 base and J by 7 bases, with 8 bases between them. Germline values: CDR1 LGHDT, CDR2 YNNKEL (reference sequence). The CDR3 runs to 13 residues. The DNA of the CDR3 is TGTGCCAGCAGCCAAGCATCGGCCCAGCCCCAGCATTTT. Protein: CASSQASAQPQHF.

This sequence joins TRBV18 and TRBJ2-1, with D perhaps matching TRBD1 (6 bases). The V end was cut by 6 bases, the J end by 11 bases, with 17 bases between. Germline lookup yields CDR1 KGHSH and CDR2 LQKENI. The CDR3 length is 13 residues. CDR3 DNA sequence: TGTGCCAGCTCGCGCCCCACTCGGGACAAGCAGTTCTTC. Residues: CASSRPTRDKQFF.

The chain has TRBV4-3 and TRBJ1-6; 9 bases align to TRBD1. J lost 8 bases, V lost 0 bases, and 5 bases had no gene match. The CDR3 contains 16 residues. Germline CDR1 and CDR2: LGHNA and YSLEER. This CDR3 reads CASSQDYRGLYSPLHF. CDR3 coding DNA: TGCGCCAGCAGCCAAGATTACAGGGGGCTATATTCACCCCTCCACTTT.

The V call is TRBV30, the J call TRBJ1-1, with D perhaps matching TRBD1 (5 bases). This CDR3 region has 13 residues. The V gene's germline CDR1 is GTSNPN and CDR2 SVGIG (reference sequence). Trimming stripped 0 bases from V and 3 bases from J, with 8 bases between. The CDR3 coding sequence is TGTGCCTGGAGTGTAACGGGACACACTGAAGCTTTCTTT. Translated: CAWSVTGHTEAFF.

The chain combines TRBV7-9 with TRBJ2-3; 9 bases match TRBD2. After removal of 5 bases from V and 0 bases from J, the junction contained 9 bases not matched to a gene. The CDR3 contains 17 residues. Per germline, CDR1 SEHNR and CDR2 FQNEAQ (reference sequence). The CDR3 coding sequence is TGTGCCAGCAGCACCACCAGACTAGCGGCTAGCACAGATACGCAGTATTTT. Protein sequence: CASSTTRLAASTDTQYF.

The V and J genes are TRBV20-1 and TRBJ2-5; D is possibly TRBD2 (6 bases). This CDR3 is built from 14 residues. CDR1 and CDR2 from the germline V gene are DFQATT and SNEGSKA (reference sequence). Trimming removed 0 bases at V and 1 base at J, with 9 bases between. CDR3 nucleotides: TGCAGTGCTAGAGAACTAGCCGCCCAAGAGACCCAGTACTTC. This codes for CSARELAAQETQYF.

The chain combines TRBV19 with TRBJ2-5, with 14 bases that match TRBD2. The ends lost 6 bases at V and 5 bases at J; junction bases unmatched: 5. Germline V CDR1 and CDR2: LNHDA, SQIVND (reference sequence). The length of the CDR3 is 15 residues. This CDR3 is CASSRLAGGVETQYF. CDR3 coding DNA: TGTGCCAGTAGCCGACTAGCGGGGGGGGTTGAGACCCAGTACTTC.

The chain is built from TRBV11-2 and TRBJ2-3; 7 positions agree with TRBD1. The CDR3 length is 15 residues. Germline assignment: CDR1 SGHAT and CDR2 FQNNGV. With 5 bases clipped from V and 0 bases from J, the junction kept 5 bases outside the gene matches. This CDR3 is CASSPGQFSTDTQYF. CDR3 DNA sequence: TGTGCCAGCAGCCCGGGACAGTTTAGCACAGATACGCAGTATTTT.

The rearrangement uses TRBV4-1 and TRBJ1-2; no definite D call. From germline, CDR1 is MGHRA and CDR2 YSYEKL. V shed 1 base and J shed 3 bases, with 9 bases lying between them. The CDR3 is 14 amino acids. CDR3 loop: CASSQGLGDYGYTF. CDR3 sequence (DNA): TGCGCCAGCAGCCAAGGTCTAGGTGACTATGGCTACACCTTC.

The CDR3 DNA reads TGTGCCAGCAGCTTGATAAACCAACAGGGAAATGAGCAGTTCTTC. Protein sequence: CASSLINQQGNEQFF. The V call is TRBV7-8, the J call TRBJ2-1; tentatively, D is TRBD1 (6 bases). This CDR3 is 15 amino acids long. The V and J ends lost 3 bases and 7 bases respectively, with 16 bases between them. CDR1 is SGHVS, CDR2 FQNEAQ, per germline.

The V call is TRBV2, the J call TRBJ2-5, with TRBD2 matching over 15 bases. Germline V gives CDR1 SNHLY, CDR2 FYNNEI. The CDR3 runs 15 residues. The V and J ends lost 10 bases and 5 bases, in that order; junction bases with no gene match: 8. DNA for the CDR3: TGTGCCACGGGACTAGCGGGGGGCCGAGGGGAGACCCAGTACTTC. It translates to CATGLAGGRGETQYF.

The chain is built from TRBV2 and TRBJ1-5; 9 bases fit TRBD1. Germline V gene sequence: CDR1 SNHLY, CDR2 FYNNEI. Losses at the gene ends were 8 bases for V and 4 bases for J; bases not matched to a gene: 6. There are 14 residues in the CDR3. CDR3 in DNA: TGTGCCAGCTCTTTCGGACAGGGGAATCAGCCCCAGCATTTT. Translating gives CASSFGQGNQPQHF.